The 20 T cell receptor beta chains in this list originate from one sample, sequenced in a study of blood T cells in healthy people across ages. Primed by a sample-barcoded 5' primer and a J-beta primer mix, a second PCR proceeded for 7 to 11 cycles. Via MiXCR, TCRdb re-called the 5' RACE reads, giving one row per CDR3 protein. The table shows some 850,000 distinct CDR3 sequences, with roughly 24% occurring only once. In addition, the sample was reused for a study of T cells of mothers and their children.

Sequencing was carried out using blood. The receptor set was obtained from a boy younger than 18 in good health.

This clonotype was picked up many times. V usage is TRBV29-1 and J usage is TRBJ2-5; no reliable D call. The length of the CDR3 is 12 residues. V was shortened by 7 bases and J by 3 bases, with 12 bases between the two germline ends. Per germline, CDR1 SQVTM and CDR2 ANQGSEA. The CDR3 loop reads CSGHDSKETQYF. CDR3 coding DNA: TGCAGCGGACACGATTCGAAAGAGACCCAGTACTTC.

The chain carries TRBV28 and TRBJ2-3, with TRBD2 matching 9 bases. Germline loops: CDR1 MDHEN, CDR2 SYDVKM. This CDR3 is built from 17 residues. Losses at the gene ends were 3 bases for V and 0 bases for J; bases not matched to a gene: 7. CDR3 DNA sequence: TGTGCCAGCAGTTTTTGGGGGACTAGCCGGAGCACAGATACGCAGTATTTT. Amino acids: CASSFWGTSRSTDTQYF.

This clonotype was seen a handful of times. The V and J genes are TRBV20-1 and TRBJ2-7, with 10 bases lining up with TRBD2. The germline gives CDR1 DFQATT, CDR2 SNEGSKA (reference sequence). Losses at the gene ends were 2 bases for V and 2 bases for J; bases not matched to a gene: 9. There are 16 residues in the CDR3. CDR3 in amino acids: CSARYGAGGQTYEQYF. Here the CDR3 DNA reads TGCAGTGCTAGATATGGAGCGGGGGGGCAGACCTACGAGCAGTACTTC.

The CDR3 reads CAGRGGPNNEQFF. As DNA, the CDR3 is TGTGCCGGGCGGGGGGGCCCAAACAATGAGCAGTTCTTC. The V call is TRBV2, the J call TRBJ2-1; 9 bases are shared with TRBD2. This CDR3 has 13 amino acids. The V gene end was trimmed by 11 bases and the J gene end by 5 bases; junction bases not matched to a gene: 7. Germline CDR1 SNHLY, CDR2 FYNNEI.

This sequence joins TRBV27 and TRBJ2-2, with 9 bases that match TRBD1. There are 15 residues in the CDR3. With V trimmed by 0 bases and J by 6 bases, 2 bases remained unmatched. Germline-derived CDR1 and CDR2 are MNHEY and SMNVEV (reference sequence). The CDR3 loop reads CASSLSRQGAGELFF. CDR3 DNA: TGTGCCAGCAGTTTATCAAGACAGGGGGCCGGGGAGCTGTTTTTT.

V is TRBV28 and J is TRBJ1-6; 8 bases match TRBD1. The CDR3 is made up of 16 amino acids. Germline assignment: CDR1 MDHEN and CDR2 SYDVKM. Trimming took 4 bases from V and 7 from J; bases not matched to a gene: 9. The CDR3 coding sequence is TGTGCCAGCAGTTCATCCCCGGGACAGGACAATTCACCCCTCCACTTT. It translates to CASSSSPGQDNSPLHF. Full variable domain (outside the CDR3, taken from reference TRBV28 and TRBJ1-6): DVKVTQSSRYLVKRTGEKVFLECVQDMDHENMFWYRQDPGLGLRLIYFSYDVKMKEKGDIPEGYSVSREKKERFSLILESASTNQTSMYLCASSSSPGQDNSPLHFGNGTRLTVT.

V is TRBV6-4 and J is TRBJ2-5; TRBD1 matches 7 bases. The J call may be incorrect, as the DNA end agrees better with TRBJ2-7. The CDR3 runs to 14 residues. The germline gives CDR1 MRHNA, CDR2 SNTAGT. The CDR3 loop reads CASSEYRGSYEQYF. The CDR3 coding sequence is TGTGCCAGCAGTGAGTACAGGGGCTCATACGAGCAGTACTTC.

The chain uses TRBV7-8 and TRBJ1-2; the match to TRBD1 covers 7 bases. The germline gives CDR1 SGHVS, CDR2 FQNEAQ. J lost 1 base, V lost 5 bases, and 10 bases had no gene match. The CDR3 is 16 residues long. CDR3 loop: CASSLLTGTDNYGYTF. The DNA for the CDR3 is TGTGCCAGCAGCCTCTTAACCGGGACAGATAACTATGGCTACACCTTC.

This clonotype occurred a few times. The CDR3 DNA reads as TGTGCCAGCAGCTTAGGTCAGGGGGAGCCCCTCCACTTT. It codes for CASSLGQGEPLHF. This chain uses TRBV11-2 with TRBJ1-6, with 7 bases fitting TRBD1. This CDR3 contains 13 residues. J lost 13 bases, V lost 1 base, and 4 bases had no gene match. Germline loops: CDR1 SGHAT, CDR2 FQNNGV.

Only a few counts were recorded for this clonotype. The CDR3 protein is CASTPTNTGELFF. CDR3 in DNA: TGTGCCAGCACACCGACGAACACCGGGGAGCTGTTTTTT. The chain carries TRBV12-3 or TRBV12-4 and TRBJ2-2; D uncertain. Trimming took off 7 bases at V and 0 bases at J, with 6 bases between the two ends. The CDR3 runs to 13 residues.

V is TRBV4-1 and J is TRBJ1-4; 7 nucleotides line up with TRBD1. In germline, CDR1 is MGHRA, CDR2 YSYEKL. The V gene end was trimmed by 2 bases and the J gene end by 5 bases; junction bases not matched to a gene: 8. The length of the CDR3 is 16 residues. CDR3 sequence: CASSQLFGTANEKLFF. CDR3 DNA: TGCGCCAGCAGCCAACTGTTCGGGACAGCGAATGAAAAACTGTTTTTT.

The gene calls are TRBV5-1 and TRBJ1-3; D is undetermined. CDR1 is SGHRS, CDR2 YFSETQ, per germline. V was shortened by 3 bases and J by 3 bases, with 7 bases between the two germline ends. The CDR3 extends over 13 amino acids. Here the CDR3 DNA reads TGCGCCAGCAGCTCCCCAGTTGGAAACACCATATATTTT. This translates into CASSSPVGNTIYF.

A few counts support this clonotype. The chain has TRBV20-1 and TRBJ2-7, with 9 positions matching TRBD1. The CDR3 is 15 amino acids. Germline values: CDR1 DFQATT, CDR2 SNEGSKA (reference sequence). J lost 3 bases, V lost 2 bases, and 8 bases had no gene match. The CDR3 region has the DNA TGCAGTGCTAGACCCCTCACAGGGGGCGGCTACGAGCAGTACTTC. Translation gives CSARPLTGGGYEQYF.

This clonotype was observed a single time. The chain couples TRBV6-2 or TRBV6-3 to TRBJ1-2; the D gene is possibly TRBD1 (5 bases). Germline V CDR1 and CDR2: MNHEY, SVGEGT. With 6 bases removed from V and 10 bases from J, the gap between germline ends came to 15 bases. The CDR3 spans 12 residues. CDR3 protein: CASSPSDISYTF. The CDR3 DNA follows: TGTGCCAGCAGCCCCTCGGACATCTCCTACACCTTC.

This clonotype was counted between two and nine times. In nucleotides, the CDR3 is TGTGCCATCAGTGAGGGACTGAACACCGGGGAGCTGTTTTTT. Its translation is CAISEGLNTGELFF. The chain combines TRBV10-3 with TRBJ2-2, with D tentatively TRBD2 (5 bases). In germline, CDR1 is ENHRY, CDR2 SYGVKD. Trimming removed 2 bases at V and 1 base at J, with 5 bases between. The CDR3 runs 14 residues.

V usage is TRBV5-1 and J usage is TRBJ2-5; 11 bases are shared with TRBD2. J lost 3 bases, V lost 2 bases, and 6 bases had no gene match. The CDR3 has 16 residues. CDR1 is SGHRS, CDR2 YFSETQ, per germline. In DNA form, the CDR3 reads TGCGCCAGCAGCTTTGGGACTAGCGGTATGGAAGAGACCCAGTACTTC. This codes for CASSFGTSGMEETQYF.

This clonotype turned up a few times. The gene calls are TRBV15 and TRBJ1-1, with D possibly TRBD1 on 5 matching bases. Per germline, CDR1 LNHNV and CDR2 YYDKDF (reference sequence). V lost 3 bases to trimming and J lost 6 bases, with 11 bases between them. The CDR3 sequence is 13 residues long. CDR3 in DNA: TGTGCCACCAGCAGTGACCGGGGGTCTGAAGCTTTCTTT. It is translated as CATSSDRGSEAFF.

This chain connects TRBV5-1 to TRBJ2-7; 8 nucleotides line up with TRBD1. The CDR3 covers 14 residues. Germline CDR1 SGHRS, CDR2 YFSETQ. V was pared by 6 bases and J by 1 base, with 6 bases of the junction left unmatched. DNA for the CDR3: TGCGCCAGCAACCCGACAGGGGCTTCCTACGAGCAGTACTTC. It specifies CASNPTGASYEQYF.

The V and J genes are TRBV6-5 and TRBJ1-4; D is ambiguous. Trimming stripped 4 bases from V and 5 bases from J, with 14 bases between. The CDR3 is made up of 15 amino acids. Per the germline V gene, CDR1 is MNHEY and CDR2 is SVGAGI. Here the CDR3 reads CASSSPRTVNEKLFF. CDR3 nucleotide sequence: TGTGCCAGCAGTTCACCCCGGACCGTAAATGAAAAACTGTTTTTT.

This sequence joins TRBV9 and TRBJ2-3; possible D gene TRBD2, 6 bases. CDR1 and CDR2 from the germline V gene are SGDLS and YYNGEE. The CDR3 is 15 residues long. Trimming took 0 bases from V and 8 from J, leaving 16 bases between them. The CDR3 protein is CASSVVSGRVGTQYF. Written as DNA, the CDR3 is TGTGCCAGCAGCGTAGTCAGCGGGCGGGTTGGTACGCAGTATTTT.